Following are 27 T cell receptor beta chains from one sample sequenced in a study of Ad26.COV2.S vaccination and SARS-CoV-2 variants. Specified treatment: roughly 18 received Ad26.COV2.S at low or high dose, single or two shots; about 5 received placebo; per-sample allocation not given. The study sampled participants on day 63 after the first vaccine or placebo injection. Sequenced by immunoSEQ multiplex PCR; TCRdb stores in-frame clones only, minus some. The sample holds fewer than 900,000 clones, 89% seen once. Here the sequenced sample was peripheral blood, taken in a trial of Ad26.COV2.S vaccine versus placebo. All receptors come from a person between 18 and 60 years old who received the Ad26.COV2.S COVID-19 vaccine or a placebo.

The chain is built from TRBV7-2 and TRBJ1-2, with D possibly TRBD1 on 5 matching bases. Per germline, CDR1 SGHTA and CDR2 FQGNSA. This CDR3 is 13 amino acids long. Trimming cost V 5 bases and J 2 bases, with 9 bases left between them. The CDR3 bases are TGTGCCAGCAGCCCGACAGTCAACTATGGCTACACCTTC. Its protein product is CASSPTVNYGYTF. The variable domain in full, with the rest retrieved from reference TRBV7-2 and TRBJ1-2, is GAGVSQSPSNKVTEKGKDVELRCDPISGHTALYWYRQSLGQGLEFLIYFQGNSAPDKSGLPSDRFSAERTGGSVSTLTIQRTQQEDSAVYLCASSPTVNYGYTFGSGTRLTVV.

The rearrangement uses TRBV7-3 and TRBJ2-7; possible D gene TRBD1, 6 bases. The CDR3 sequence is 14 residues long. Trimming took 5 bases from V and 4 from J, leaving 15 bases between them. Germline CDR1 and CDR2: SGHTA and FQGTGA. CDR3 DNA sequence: TGTGCCAGCAGCCCAACAGGGATGGGATACGAGCAGTACTTC. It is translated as CASSPTGMGYEQYF.

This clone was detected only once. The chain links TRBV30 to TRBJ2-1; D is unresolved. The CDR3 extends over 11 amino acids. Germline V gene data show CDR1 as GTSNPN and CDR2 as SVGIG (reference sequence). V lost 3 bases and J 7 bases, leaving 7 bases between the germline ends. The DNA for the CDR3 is TGTGCCTGGAGCCCCGCGAATGAGCAGTTCTTC. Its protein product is CAWSPANEQFF.

In nucleotides, the CDR3 is TGTGCCAGCAGTTCCCCCGCCGGGACAGGGGCATCACCCCTCCACTTT. It translates to CASSSPAGTGASPLHF. The chain joins TRBV27 to TRBJ1-6, with TRBD1 identical over 10 bases. The V gene end was trimmed by 4 bases and the J gene end by 10 bases; junction bases not matched to a gene: 10. CDR1 and CDR2 (germline): MNHEY, SMNVEV (reference sequence). CDR3 length: 16 residues.

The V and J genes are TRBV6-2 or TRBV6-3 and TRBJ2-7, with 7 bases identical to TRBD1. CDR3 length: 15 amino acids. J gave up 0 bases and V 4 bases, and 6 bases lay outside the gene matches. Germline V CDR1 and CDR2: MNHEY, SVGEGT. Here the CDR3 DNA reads TGTGCCAGCAGTTGGGGGACAGTGATCTCCTACGAGCAGTACTTC. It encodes CASSWGTVISYEQYF.

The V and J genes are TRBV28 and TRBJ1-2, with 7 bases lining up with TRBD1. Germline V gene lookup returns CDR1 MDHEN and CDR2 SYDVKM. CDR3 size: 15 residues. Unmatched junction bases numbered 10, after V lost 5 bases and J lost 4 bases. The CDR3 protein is CASSPRTGLGYGYTF. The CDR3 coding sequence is TGTGCCAGCAGTCCCAGGACAGGTCTAGGCTATGGCTACACCTTC.

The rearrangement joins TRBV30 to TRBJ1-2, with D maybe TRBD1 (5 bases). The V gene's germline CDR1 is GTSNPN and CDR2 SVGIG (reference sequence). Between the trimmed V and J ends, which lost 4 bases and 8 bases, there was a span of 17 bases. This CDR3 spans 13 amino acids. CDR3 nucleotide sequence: TGTGCCTGGACCCCGACGGGGGGGTGGGGCTACACCTTC. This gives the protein CAWTPTGGWGYTF.

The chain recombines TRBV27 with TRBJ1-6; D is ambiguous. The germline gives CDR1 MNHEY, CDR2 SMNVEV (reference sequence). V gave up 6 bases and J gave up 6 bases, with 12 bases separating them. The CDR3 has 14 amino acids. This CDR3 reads CASRVGLSNSPLHF. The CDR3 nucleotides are TGTGCCAGCAGGGTGGGCTTGTCTAATTCACCCCTCCACTTT.

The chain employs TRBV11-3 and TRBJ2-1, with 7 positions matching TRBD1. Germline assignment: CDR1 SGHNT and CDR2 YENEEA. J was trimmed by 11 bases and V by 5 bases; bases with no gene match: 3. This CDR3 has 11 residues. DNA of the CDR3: TGTGCCAGCAGCCGAGGGGGCAAGCAGTTCTTC. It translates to CASSRGGKQFF.

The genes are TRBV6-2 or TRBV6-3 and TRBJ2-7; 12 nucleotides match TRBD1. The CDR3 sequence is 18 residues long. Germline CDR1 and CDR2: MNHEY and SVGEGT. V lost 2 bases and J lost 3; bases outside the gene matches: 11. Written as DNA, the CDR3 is TGTGCCAGCAGTTACGGGCAACAAGGGACAGGGGGCCTCTACGAGCAGTACTTC. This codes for CASSYGQQGTGGLYEQYF.

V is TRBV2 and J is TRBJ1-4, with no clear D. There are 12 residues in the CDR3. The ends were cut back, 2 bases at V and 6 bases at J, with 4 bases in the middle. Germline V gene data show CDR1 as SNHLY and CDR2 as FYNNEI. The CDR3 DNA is TGTGCCAGCAGTGAACACTATGAAAAACTGTTTTTT. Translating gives CASSEHYEKLFF. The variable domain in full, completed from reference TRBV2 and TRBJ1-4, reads EPEVTQTPSHQVTQMGQEVILRCVPISNHLYFYWYRQILGQKVEFLVSFYNNEISEKSEIFDDQFSVERPDGSNFTLKIRSTKLEDSAMYFCASSEHYEKLFFGSGTQLSVL.

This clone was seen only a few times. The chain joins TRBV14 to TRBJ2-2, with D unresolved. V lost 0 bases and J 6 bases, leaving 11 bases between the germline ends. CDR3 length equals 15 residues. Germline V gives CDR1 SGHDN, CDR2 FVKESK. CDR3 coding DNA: TGTGCCAGCAGCCAAGAACTTGGACGGGCCGGGGAGCTGTTTTTT. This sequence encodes CASSQELGRAGELFF. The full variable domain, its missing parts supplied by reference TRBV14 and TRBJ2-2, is EAGVTQFPSHSVIEKGQTVTLRCDPISGHDNLYWYRRVMGKEIKFLLHFVKESKQDESGMPNNRFLAERTGGTYSTLKVQPAELEDSGVYFCASSQELGRAGELFFGEGSRLTVL.

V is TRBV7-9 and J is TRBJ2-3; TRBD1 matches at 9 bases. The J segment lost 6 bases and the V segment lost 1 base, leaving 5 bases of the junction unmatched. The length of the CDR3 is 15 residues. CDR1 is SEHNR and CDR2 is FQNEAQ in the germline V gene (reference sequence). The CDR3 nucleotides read TGTGCCAGCAGCTTAGGGACAGGGGAAATGGATACGCAGTATTTT. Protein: CASSLGTGEMDTQYF.

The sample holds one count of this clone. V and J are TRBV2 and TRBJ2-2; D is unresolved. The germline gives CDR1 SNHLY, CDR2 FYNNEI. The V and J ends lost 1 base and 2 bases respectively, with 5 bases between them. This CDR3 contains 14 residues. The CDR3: CASSEVGNTGELFF. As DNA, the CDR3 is TGTGCCAGCAGTGAAGTGGGAAACACCGGGGAGCTGTTTTTT.

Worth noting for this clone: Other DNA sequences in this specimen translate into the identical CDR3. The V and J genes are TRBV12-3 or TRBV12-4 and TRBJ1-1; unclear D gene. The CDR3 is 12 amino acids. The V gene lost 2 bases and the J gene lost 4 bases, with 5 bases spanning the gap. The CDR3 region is CASSLSGTEAFF. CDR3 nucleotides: TGTGCCAGCAGTTTATCCGGCACTGAAGCTTTCTTT.

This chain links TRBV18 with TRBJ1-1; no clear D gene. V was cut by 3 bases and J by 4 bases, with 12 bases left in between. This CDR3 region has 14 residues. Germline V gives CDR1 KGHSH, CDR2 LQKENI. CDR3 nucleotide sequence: TGTGCCAGCTCACCTGCCCTACCGGGCACTGAAGCTTTCTTT. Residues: CASSPALPGTEAFF.

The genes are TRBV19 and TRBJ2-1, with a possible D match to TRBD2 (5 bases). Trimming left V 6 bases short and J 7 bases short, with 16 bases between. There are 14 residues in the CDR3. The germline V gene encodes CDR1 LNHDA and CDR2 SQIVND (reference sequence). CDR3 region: CASSSERATNEQFF. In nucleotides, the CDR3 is TGTGCCAGTAGCTCTGAGAGGGCCACGAATGAGCAGTTCTTC.

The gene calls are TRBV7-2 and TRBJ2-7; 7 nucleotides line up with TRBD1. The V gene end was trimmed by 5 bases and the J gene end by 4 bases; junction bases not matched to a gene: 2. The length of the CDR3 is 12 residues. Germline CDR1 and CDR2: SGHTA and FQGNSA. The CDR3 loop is CASSRDRYEQYF. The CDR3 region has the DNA TGTGCCAGCAGCCGGGACAGATACGAGCAGTACTTC.

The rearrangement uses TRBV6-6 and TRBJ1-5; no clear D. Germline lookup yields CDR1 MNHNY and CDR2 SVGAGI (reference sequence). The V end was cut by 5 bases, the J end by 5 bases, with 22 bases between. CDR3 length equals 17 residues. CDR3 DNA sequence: TGTGCCAGCAGTCCCCCCCAAAGGTTGGGTATTTATCAGCCCCAGCATTTT. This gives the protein CASSPPQRLGIYQPQHF.

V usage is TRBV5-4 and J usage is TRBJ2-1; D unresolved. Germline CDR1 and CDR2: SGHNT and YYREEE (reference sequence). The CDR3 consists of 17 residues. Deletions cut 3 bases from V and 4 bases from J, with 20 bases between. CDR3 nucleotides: TGTGCCAGCAGCTCGGGCCTCCCCCGTCTATCATACAATGAGCAGTTCTTC. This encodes CASSSGLPRLSYNEQFF.

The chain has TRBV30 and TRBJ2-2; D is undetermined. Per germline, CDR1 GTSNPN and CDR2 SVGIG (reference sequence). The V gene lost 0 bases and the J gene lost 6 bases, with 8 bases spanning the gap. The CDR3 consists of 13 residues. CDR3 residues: CAWSVLSSGELFF. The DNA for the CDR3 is TGTGCCTGGAGTGTACTATCTTCCGGGGAGCTGTTTTTT.

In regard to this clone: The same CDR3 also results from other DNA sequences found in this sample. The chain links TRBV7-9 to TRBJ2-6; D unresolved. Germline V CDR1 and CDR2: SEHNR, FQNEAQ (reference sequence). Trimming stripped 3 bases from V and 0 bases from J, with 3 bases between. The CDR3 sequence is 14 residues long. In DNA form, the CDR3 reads TGTGCCAGCAGCTTCGGCTCTGGGGCCAACGTCCTGACTTTC. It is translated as CASSFGSGANVLTF.

The CDR3 DNA follows: TGTGCCAGCAGTTACGAGGGGACTCGAAACACCATATATTTT. Translating it yields CASSYEGTRNTIYF. The chain is built from TRBV6-5 and TRBJ1-3; possible D gene TRBD1, 5 bases. Germline V lookup: CDR1 MNHEY, CDR2 SVGAGI. This CDR3 contains 14 residues. Deletions cut 2 bases from V and 5 bases from J, with 10 bases between.

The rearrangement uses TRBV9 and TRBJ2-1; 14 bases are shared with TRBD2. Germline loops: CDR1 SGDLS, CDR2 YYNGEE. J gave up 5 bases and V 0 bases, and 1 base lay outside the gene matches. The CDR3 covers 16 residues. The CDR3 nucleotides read TGTGCCAGCAGCGTAGGGACTAGCGGGGGGAACAATGAGCAGTTCTTC. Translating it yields CASSVGTSGGNNEQFF.

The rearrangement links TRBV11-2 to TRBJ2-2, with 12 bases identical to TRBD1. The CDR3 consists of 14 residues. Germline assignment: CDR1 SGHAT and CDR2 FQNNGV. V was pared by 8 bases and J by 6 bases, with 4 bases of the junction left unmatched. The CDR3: CASRWDRGPGELFF. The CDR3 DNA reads TGTGCCAGCCGCTGGGACAGGGGGCCCGGGGAGCTGTTTTTT.

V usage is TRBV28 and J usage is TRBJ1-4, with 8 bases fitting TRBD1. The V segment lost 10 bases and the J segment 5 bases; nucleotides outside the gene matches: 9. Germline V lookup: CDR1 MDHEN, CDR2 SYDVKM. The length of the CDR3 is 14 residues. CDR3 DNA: TGTGCCACCGAACCAGGGGGCGCGAATGAAAAACTGTTTTTT. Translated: CATEPGGANEKLFF.

The CDR3 DNA reads TGTGCCAGCAGAGGGACAGAGGGGGCCTACGAGCAGTACTTC. This sequence encodes CASRGTEGAYEQYF. The rearrangement joins TRBV6-5 to TRBJ2-7; TRBD1 matches 7 bases. CDR3 length equals 14 residues. The V gene end was trimmed by 6 bases and the J gene end by 2 bases; junction bases not matched to a gene: 7. Per the germline V gene, CDR1 is MNHEY and CDR2 is SVGAGI.